This T cell receptor beta chain stems from a study of regulatory T cells in long-lasting Graves disease. General study points: Persistent disease samples used TRBV28, TRBJ1-2 and TRBJ2-5 preferentially.

Stated time point: newly diagnosed GD, antithyroid drugs for less than 3 months. PBMC-derived RNA was used for the TCR library. This clonotype was detected a few times. What it binds is unknown. Trimming stripped 5 bases from V and 9 bases from J, with 20 bases between. Germline CDR1 reads MNHEY; CDR2 reads SMNVEV (reference sequence). CDR3 length equals 16 residues. Libraries of TCR beta came from iRepertoire HTBI primers plus Arm-PCR of CDR3 regions. TCRdb fed the multiplex PCR reads into MiXCR, producing one record per CDR3 protein. The data show 620,000 or so distinct CDR3 sequences, roughly 15% seen once. These data also featured in a second study, about T cells in Graves' hyperthyroidism and ophthalmopathy. According to that study: The TCR CDR3 was amplified in a first-round RT-PCR using the HTBI primer set.

The starting material was peripheral blood mononuclear cells (PBMCs), obtained at new diagnosis, from a patient treated with antithyroid drugs. This chain links TRBV27 with TRBJ1-6; weak D call: TRBD1 (5 bases). This receptor was obtained from a woman aged 25 to 39 with Graves disease. This chain's CDR3 is CASSPRIPGLTSPLHF. For the CDR3, the DNA is TGTGCCAGCAGTCCGCGAATTCCGGGGCTCACTTCACCCCTCCACTTT.